The 25 T cell receptor beta chains in this list originate from one sample, sequenced in a study of shared clonotypes between healthy human individuals. The protocol was immunoSEQ multiplex PCR, while the TCRdb copy is restricted to in-frame clones and leaves out a portion. The table lists almost 750,000 clones, 72% of them singletons. Sequenced sample: memory CD4+ T cells sorted from blood. Subset in this sample: CD45RA-negative fraction. The origin of the receptors is a woman in her thirties in good health.

This chain joins TRBV7-2 and TRBJ2-7, with 7 bases aligning to TRBD2. The V and J ends lost 7 bases and 6 bases, in that order; junction bases with no gene match: 15. Germline CDR1 SGHTA, CDR2 FQGNSA. CDR3 length: 15 residues. The CDR3 loop is CASITPGEGRVEQYF. In DNA, the CDR3 is TGTGCCAGCATTACCCCTGGGGAGGGCCGGGTCGAGCAGTACTTC.

This chain joins TRBV5-4 and TRBJ2-7, with D possibly TRBD1 on 5 matching bases. V lost 3 bases to trimming and J lost 2 bases, with 18 bases between them. Germline CDR1 is SGHNT and CDR2 is YYREEE (reference sequence). CDR3 length equals 16 residues. The CDR3 spells CASSSGGGQGAYEQYF. The CDR3 region has the DNA TGTGCCAGCAGCTCCGGTGGTGGTCAGGGCGCCTACGAGCAGTACTTC.

The CDR3 spells CASSYSRGSRGEQYF. The CDR3 DNA sequence: TGTGCCAGCAGTTACTCGCGGGGGAGCAGGGGGGAGCAGTACTTC. The chain carries TRBV6-6 and TRBJ2-7, with D perhaps TRBD1 or TRBD2 (7 bases each). Germline-derived CDR1 and CDR2 are MNHNY and SVGAGI (reference sequence). CDR3 length: 15 amino acids. V was cut by 0 bases and J by 7 bases, with 16 bases left in between.

The table lists this clone with a few counts. The chain joins TRBV27 to TRBJ1-5; a possible D gene is TRBD1 (6 bases). V was shortened by 3 bases and J by 5 bases, with 11 bases between the two germline ends. This CDR3 is 14 amino acids long. Germline CDR1 reads MNHEY; CDR2 reads SMNVEV (reference sequence). CDR3 nucleotide sequence: TGTGCCAGCAGTTTTTCGGGGGCGGATCAGCCCCAGCATTTT. Protein product: CASSFSGADQPQHF.

The V gene is TRBV19, the J gene TRBJ2-6; D is possibly TRBD1 (6 bases). This CDR3 is built from 14 residues. Trimming removed 6 bases from V and 4 bases from J, with 10 bases in between. Looked up from germline, CDR1 is LNHDA and CDR2 is SQIVND (reference sequence). CDR3 sequence (DNA): TGTGCCAGTAGCCAGGGGCAAGGGGCCAACGTCCTGACTTTC. Amino acids: CASSQGQGANVLTF.

The chain couples TRBV5-4 to TRBJ2-2, with 8 bases lining up with TRBD2. J was trimmed by 1 base and V by 0 bases; bases with no gene match: 5. The CDR3 has 17 amino acids. In germline, CDR1 is SGHNT, CDR2 YYREEE (reference sequence). CDR3 region: CASSLAGLAQNTGELFF. In nucleotides, the CDR3 is TGTGCCAGCAGCTTGGCCGGACTAGCACAGAACACCGGGGAGCTGTTTTTT.

This chain joins TRBV7-2 and TRBJ2-7; D is possibly TRBD1 (5 bases). Between the trimmed V and J ends, which lost 4 bases and 3 bases, there was a span of 10 bases. The CDR3 extends over 13 amino acids. CDR1 and CDR2 (germline): SGHTA, FQGNSA. CDR3 nucleotides: TGTGCCAGCAGCTCGACAGTGCTCTACGAGCAGTACTTC. This encodes CASSSTVLYEQYF.

The chain employs TRBV7-2 and TRBJ2-7; 10 bases are shared with TRBD1. There are 15 residues in the CDR3. The germline gives CDR1 SGHTA, CDR2 FQGNSA. V trimming: 2 bases; J trimming: 6 bases; junction bases outside the gene matches: 7. CDR3 in DNA: TGTGCCAGCAGCTTACCGGGACAGGGGTTCCGCGAGCAGTACTTC. Its translation: CASSLPGQGFREQYF. The full variable domain, with the rest looked up from reference TRBV7-2 and TRBJ2-7, is GAGVSQSPSNKVTEKGKDVELRCDPISGHTALYWYRQSLGQGLEFLIYFQGNSAPDKSGLPSDRFSAERTGGSVSTLTIQRTQQEDSAVYLCASSLPGQGFREQYFGPGTRLTVT.

The genes are TRBV7-2 and TRBJ2-5; D remains unclear. Germline values: CDR1 SGHTA, CDR2 FQGNSA. Trimming took off 5 bases at V and 5 bases at J, with 6 bases between the two ends. The CDR3 consists of 11 residues. CDR3 DNA: TGTGCCAGCAGCCCCTTGGAGACCCAGTACTTC. It yields the protein CASSPLETQYF.

Turning to this clone: No DNA is shown, since the ends of the CDR3 on it are uncertain; the CDR3 is the one TCRdb lists. This chain connects TRBV7-9 to TRBJ2-5; no check of the table's D call, TRBD2, against the DNA was made. The CDR3 adds up to 15 amino acids, both ends counted. Germline CDR1 is SEHNR and CDR2 is FQNEAQ (reference sequence). CDR3 loop: CASSFRGRGGETQYF.

The rearrangement links TRBV13 to TRBJ2-7; no reliable D call. The CDR3 length is 14 residues. V was trimmed by 3 bases and J by 5 bases, leaving 14 bases between them. Germline values: CDR1 PRHDT, CDR2 FYEKMQ (reference sequence). CDR3 sequence: CASSLGWAKNEQYF. DNA of the CDR3: TGTGCCAGCAGCTTGGGGTGGGCGAAAAACGAGCAGTACTTC.

The chain combines TRBV6-4 with TRBJ2-1, with D tentatively TRBD2 (6 bases). V lost 6 bases, J lost 3 bases, and 18 bases lay in between. Germline V lookup: CDR1 MRHNA, CDR2 SNTAGT. CDR3 length equals 16 residues. DNA of the CDR3: TGTGCCAGCAGCCGGTACGCGGTGGGAGGCTACAATGAGCAGTTCTTC. It codes for CASSRYAVGGYNEQFF.

This clone was observed a single time. This chain links TRBV19 with TRBJ2-7; 11 bases line up with TRBD2. The CDR3 loop spans 16 amino acids. V lost 5 bases, J lost 2 bases, and 8 bases stayed unmatched. The germline gives CDR1 LNHDA, CDR2 SQIVND (reference sequence). The CDR3 nucleotides are TGTGCCAGTAGTCCCCAACTAGCGGGAGTAACCTACGAGCAGTACTTC. Translating it yields CASSPQLAGVTYEQYF.

This clone was detected a few times. This chain connects TRBV6-1 to TRBJ1-5; 7 bases line up with TRBD1. Germline values: CDR1 MNHNS, CDR2 SASEGT. V was pared by 8 bases and J by 0 bases, with 4 bases of the junction left unmatched. This CDR3 region has 14 residues. The DNA for the CDR3 is TGTGCCAGCCAACAGGGGTATAGCAATCAGCCCCAGCATTTT. Protein sequence: CASQQGYSNQPQHF.

This chain joins TRBV4-1 and TRBJ2-2, with TRBD2 matching 9 bases. Germline V gives CDR1 MGHRA, CDR2 YSYEKL. This CDR3 contains 21 residues. V was pared by 4 bases and J by 3 bases, with 21 bases of the junction left unmatched. CDR3 region: CASSPRFGTSIFPPDTGELFF. In nucleotides, the CDR3 is TGCGCCAGCAGCCCCCGCTTCGGGACTAGCATTTTCCCTCCGGACACCGGGGAGCTGTTTTTT.

V is TRBV12-5 and J is TRBJ2-2; 7 bases match TRBD2. J gave up 4 bases and V 1 base, and 15 bases lay outside the gene matches. Germline V gene data show CDR1 as LGHNT and CDR2 as FRNRAP. The CDR3 has 19 residues. The CDR3 DNA reads as TGTGCTAGTGGTTTGGATTATAAACTAGCGAACCAACTCACCGGGGAGCTGTTTTTT. Amino acid sequence: CASGLDYKLANQLTGELFF.

For this clone: Additional DNA sequences in this sample encode the identical CDR3. The V gene is TRBV4-1, the J gene TRBJ1-4; the D gene is possibly TRBD1 (5 bases). The CDR3 covers 15 residues. Germline V lookup: CDR1 MGHRA, CDR2 YSYEKL. The V gene lost 0 bases and the J gene lost 8 bases, with 13 bases spanning the gap. CDR3 in amino acids: CASSQDRSQGEKLFF. The CDR3 region has the DNA TGCGCCAGCAGCCAAGATAGGTCCCAGGGAGAAAAACTGTTTTTT.

The chain recombines TRBV18 with TRBJ2-1; 7 bases fit TRBD1. V shed 3 bases, J shed 4 bases, and the junction held 3 bases outside the gene matches. The CDR3 sequence is 14 residues long. From germline, CDR1 is KGHSH and CDR2 LQKENI. CDR3 protein: CASSPGQRYNEQFF. Here the CDR3 DNA reads TGTGCCAGCTCACCGGGACAGCGATACAATGAGCAGTTCTTC.

In the case of this clone: Other DNA sequences in the sample encode the same CDR3. The chain uses TRBV28 and TRBJ2-7; D gene uncertain. The CDR3 runs 13 residues. Germline lookup yields CDR1 MDHEN and CDR2 SYDVKM. With 7 bases removed from V and 0 bases from J, the gap between germline ends came to 10 bases. CDR3 residues: CASTPPSSYEQYF. CDR3 DNA: TGTGCCAGCACCCCCCCTAGCTCCTACGAGCAGTACTTC.

Regarding this clone: This sample also contains other DNA sequences that code for the same CDR3. The chain recombines TRBV5-1 with TRBJ2-1, with TRBD2 identical over 8 bases. This CDR3 has 16 residues. The V and J ends lost 2 bases and 2 bases, in that order; junction bases with no gene match: 6. Germline V CDR1 and CDR2: SGHRS, YFSETQ. CDR3 DNA sequence: TGCGCCAGCAGCTTTAACCCGGGAGGGACCTACAATGAGCAGTTCTTC. Protein sequence: CASSFNPGGTYNEQFF.

The chain links TRBV5-1 to TRBJ2-7, with D unclear. Germline-derived CDR1 and CDR2 are SGHRS and YFSETQ. The CDR3 sequence is 13 residues long. V lost 0 bases to trimming and J lost 4 bases, with 8 bases between them. CDR3 region: CASSLEWRYEQYF. CDR3 coding DNA: TGCGCCAGCAGCTTGGAGTGGAGATACGAGCAGTACTTC.

This clone appeared once. V gene TRBV6-5 combines with J gene TRBJ2-7; D is perhaps TRBD2 (5 bases). The CDR3 consists of 15 residues. Germline V gene lookup returns CDR1 MNHEY and CDR2 SVGAGI. The germline V and J ends were trimmed by 6 bases and 3 bases, with 18 bases remaining between them. CDR3 in amino acids: CASSGGPGPFYEQYF. DNA of the CDR3: TGTGCCAGCAGCGGAGGACCCGGACCGTTCTACGAGCAGTACTTC.

This clone was seen a handful of times. J is TRBJ2-2 and V is TRBV28; 9 nucleotides align to TRBD2. V lost 5 bases and J lost 4; bases outside the gene matches: 8. The length of the CDR3 is 16 residues. Germline CDR1 is MDHEN and CDR2 is SYDVKM. The CDR3 DNA sequence: TGTGCCAGCAGTCAAGCTAGCGGGGCGGTCACCGGGGAGCTGTTTTTT. This encodes CASSQASGAVTGELFF.

The chain uses TRBV7-9 and TRBJ1-1; TRBD1 aligns across 7 bases. The junction had 9 bases not matched to a gene; V was cut back by 11 bases and J by 0 bases. The CDR3 has 14 amino acids. The V gene's germline CDR1 is SEHNR and CDR2 FQNEAQ (reference sequence). CDR3 nucleotides: TGTGCCGGCCACAGGACAGGACTGAACACTGAAGCTTTCTTT. This sequence encodes CAGHRTGLNTEAFF.

CDR3 protein: CASGGTSGTYNEQFF. The CDR3, as DNA: TGTGCCAGCGGTGGGACTAGCGGGACCTACAATGAGCAGTTCTTC. The chain recombines TRBV14 with TRBJ2-1; 13 bases match TRBD2. The germline gives CDR1 SGHDN, CDR2 FVKESK. V dropped 8 bases and J dropped 2; count of bases not matched to a gene: 3. This CDR3 has 15 amino acids.